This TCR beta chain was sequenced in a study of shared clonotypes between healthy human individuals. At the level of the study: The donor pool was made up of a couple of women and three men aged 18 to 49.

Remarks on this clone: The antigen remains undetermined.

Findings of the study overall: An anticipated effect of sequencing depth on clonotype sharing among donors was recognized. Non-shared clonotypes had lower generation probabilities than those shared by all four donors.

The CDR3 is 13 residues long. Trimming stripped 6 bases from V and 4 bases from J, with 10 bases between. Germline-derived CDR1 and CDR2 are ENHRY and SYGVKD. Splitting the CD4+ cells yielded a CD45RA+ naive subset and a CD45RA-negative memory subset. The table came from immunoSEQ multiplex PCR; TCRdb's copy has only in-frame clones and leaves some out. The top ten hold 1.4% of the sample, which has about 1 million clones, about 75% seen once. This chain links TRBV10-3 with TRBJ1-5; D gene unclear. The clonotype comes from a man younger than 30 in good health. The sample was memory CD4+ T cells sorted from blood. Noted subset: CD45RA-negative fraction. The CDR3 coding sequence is TGTGCCATCAGAGGACGGGAGAATCAGCCCCAGCATTTT. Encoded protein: CAIRGRENQPQHF.